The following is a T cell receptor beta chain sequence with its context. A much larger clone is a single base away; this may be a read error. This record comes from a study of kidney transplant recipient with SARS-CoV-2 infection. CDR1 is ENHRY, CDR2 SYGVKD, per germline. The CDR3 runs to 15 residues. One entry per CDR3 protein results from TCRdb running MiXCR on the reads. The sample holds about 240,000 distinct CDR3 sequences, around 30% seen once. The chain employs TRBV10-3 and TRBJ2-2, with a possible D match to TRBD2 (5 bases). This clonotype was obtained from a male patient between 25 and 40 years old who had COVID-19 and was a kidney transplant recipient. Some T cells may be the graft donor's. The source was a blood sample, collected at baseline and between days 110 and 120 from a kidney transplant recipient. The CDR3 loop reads CAISEYRTNTGELLF. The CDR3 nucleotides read TGTGCCATCAGTGAGTACCGAACGAACACCGGGGAGCTGCTTTTT.